This T cell receptor beta chain comes out of a study of regulatory T cells in long-lasting Graves disease. Time point reported: newly diagnosed GD, antithyroid drugs for less than 3 months. TCR sequences were obtained from RNA taken from PBMCs. Through Arm-PCR of CDR3 regions and iRepertoire HTBI primers, TCR beta libraries were built. Using its own MiXCR run on the multiplex PCR reads, TCRdb lists one record per CDR3 protein. Of 530,000 or so distinct CDR3 sequences detected, approximately 12% appear once; the ten largest clones hold 8% to 10%. The germline V gene has CDR1 SGHRS and CDR2 YFSETQ. This CDR3 has 15 residues. Deletions cut 4 bases from V and 5 bases from J, with 18 bases between. The sample was also reused in another study, on T cells in Graves' hyperthyroidism and ophthalmopathy. That study adds: Recently diagnosed hyperthyroidism of less than 2 months' duration affected patients aged 18 to 65.

The genes are TRBV5-1 and TRBJ2-5; a possible D gene is TRBD1 (5 bases). The specimen was peripheral blood mononuclear cells (PBMCs), collected at new diagnosis, from a patient treated with antithyroid drugs. The origin of this receptor is a man aged 25-45 years with Graves disease. CDR3 nucleotide sequence: TGCGCCAGCAGCCCTAACCCAGGGTCGGAGGAGACCCAGTACTTC. It specifies CASSPNPGSEETQYF.